The 17 T cell receptor beta chains reported below all come from one sample, sequenced in a study of blood T cell repertoires in COVID-19. Only in-frame clones appear in the TCRdb table, and some are missing; sequencing was by immunoSEQ multiplex PCR. This sample carries some 160,000 clones, 88% of them seen once, and the ten largest clones take 6% to 8.5%. The specimen was PBMCs or T cells enriched from blood (not recorded which). These receptors were taken from a woman between 45 and 60 years old who had recovered from COVID-19.

The V gene is TRBV14, the J gene TRBJ1-2; D is possibly TRBD1 (5 bases). The CDR3 is 15 residues long. The germline gives CDR1 SGHDN, CDR2 FVKESK. V gave up 1 base and J gave up 2 bases, with 11 bases separating them. CDR3 coding DNA: TGTGCCAGCAGCCAAGGCGGGGGTACCAACTATGGCTACACCTTC. Translating it yields CASSQGGGTNYGYTF. The complete variable domain, with remaining parts taken from reference TRBV14 and TRBJ1-2, reads EAGVTQFPSHSVIEKGQTVTLRCDPISGHDNLYWYRRVMGKEIKFLLHFVKESKQDESGMPNNRFLAERTGGTYSTLKVQPAELEDSGVYFCASSQGGGTNYGYTFGSGTRLTVV.

This sequence joins TRBV11-2 and TRBJ2-7; 9 bases are a match to TRBD1. The CDR3 runs to 16 residues. CDR1 SGHAT and CDR2 FQNNGV come from the germline V gene. V lost 1 base, J lost 4 bases, and 8 bases stayed unmatched. Here the CDR3 DNA reads TGTGCCAGCAGCTTAGGTGGGGGGACAGGGTCGTACGAGCAGTACTTC. Translating gives CASSLGGGTGSYEQYF.

The V call is TRBV9, the J call TRBJ1-1, with 7 bases fitting TRBD1. Trimming took 4 bases from V and 7 from J; bases not matched to a gene: 7. The germline CDR1 and CDR2 sequences are SGDLS and YYNGEE. The CDR3 is made up of 13 amino acids. The CDR3 bases are TGTGCCAGCAGCCCGAGGGGGCGCGATGAAGCTTTCTTT. As protein: CASSPRGRDEAFF.

J is TRBJ1-1 and V is TRBV7-3; TRBD1 agrees at 8 bases. J lost 3 bases, V lost 5 bases, and 2 bases had no gene match. The CDR3 contains 13 residues. Germline CDR1 and CDR2: SGHTA and FQGTGA. CDR3 bases: TGTGCCAGCAGCCTGGACAGGGACACTGAAGCTTTCTTT. It encodes CASSLDRDTEAFF.

The V call is TRBV3-1 (or the pseudogene TRBV3-2), the J call TRBJ2-1, with 11 bases lining up with TRBD2. The germline V gene encodes CDR1 LGHDT and CDR2 YNNKEL (reference sequence). This CDR3 has 14 amino acids. The junction had 4 bases not matched to a gene; V was cut back by 4 bases and J by 8 bases. The CDR3 nucleotides read TGTGCCAGCAGCCTAGCGGGGGGGCCCGATGAGCAGTTCTTC. This codes for CASSLAGGPDEQFF.

This clone was recorded once. This chain connects TRBV18 to TRBJ1-2; D may be TRBD1 (5 bases). The CDR3 length is 14 residues. Germline CDR1 is KGHSH and CDR2 is LQKENI. Trimming took 6 bases from V and 7 from J, leaving 18 bases between them. CDR3 sequence: CASSQQQGSSGYTF. DNA for the CDR3: TGTGCCAGCTCGCAACAGCAGGGCTCTAGTGGCTACACCTTC.

This clone was seen a few times. The rearrangement joins TRBV19 to TRBJ1-6, with 10 positions matching TRBD1. Germline CDR1 reads LNHDA; CDR2 reads SQIVND (reference sequence). V trimming: 5 bases; J trimming: 7 bases; junction bases outside the gene matches: 5. This CDR3 has 15 residues. CDR3 protein: CASSPRTGGNSPLHF. CDR3 bases: TGTGCCAGTAGTCCAAGGACAGGGGGGAATTCACCCCTCCACTTT.

This chain connects TRBV5-4 to TRBJ1-1; a possible D gene is TRBD1 (5 bases). CDR1 and CDR2 from the germline V gene are SGHNT and YYREEE (reference sequence). Trimming took off 4 bases at V and 2 bases at J, with 18 bases between the two ends. This CDR3 has 16 residues. CDR3 nucleotides: TGTGCCAGCAGCCGTGGGGTTGGGACTTTAAACACTGAAGCTTTCTTT. Its translation: CASSRGVGTLNTEAFF.

Note on this clone: Other DNA sequences within the sample encode an identical CDR3. V usage is TRBV7-2 and J usage is TRBJ2-1; a possible D gene is TRBD1 (6 bases). The CDR3 runs 13 residues. CDR1 and CDR2 (germline): SGHTA, FQGNSA. V was cut by 2 bases and J by 5 bases, with 7 bases left in between. In DNA form, the CDR3 reads TGTGCCAGCAGCTTAACAGGGAACAATGAGCAGTTCTTC. This sequence encodes CASSLTGNNEQFF.

V usage is TRBV7-2 and J usage is TRBJ1-5; 7 bases are a match to TRBD1. Trimming cost V 1 base and J 4 bases; bases outside gene matches: 4. The CDR3 extends over 15 amino acids. The germline gives CDR1 SGHTA, CDR2 FQGNSA. CDR3 loop: CASSLGRDSNQPQHF. The CDR3 DNA reads TGTGCCAGCAGCTTAGGGAGGGACAGTAATCAGCCCCAGCATTTT.

The genes are TRBV6-5 and TRBJ1-2; the D gene is possibly TRBD1 (6 bases). CDR1 is MNHEY, CDR2 SVGAGI, per germline. The CDR3 loop spans 14 amino acids. V was clipped by 0 bases and J by 6 bases, with 11 bases between them. CDR3 sequence reads: CASSYSLGGDGYTF. The DNA of the CDR3 is TGTGCCAGCAGTTACTCGTTAGGGGGGGATGGCTACACCTTC.

The V call is TRBV4-3, the J call TRBJ2-5, with TRBD2 matching over 10 bases. The CDR3 loop spans 16 amino acids. The V gene end was trimmed by 0 bases and the J gene end by 1 base; junction bases not matched to a gene: 2. Germline V gives CDR1 LGHNA, CDR2 YSLEER. The CDR3 loop is CASSQDASGSQETQYF. CDR3 coding DNA: TGCGCCAGCAGCCAAGATGCTAGCGGGAGCCAAGAGACCCAGTACTTC.

The V and J genes are TRBV12-3 or TRBV12-4 and TRBJ1-1, with 7 positions matching TRBD1. CDR3 length equals 12 residues. V shed 8 bases, J shed 6 bases, and the junction held 6 bases outside the gene matches. Written as DNA, the CDR3 is TGTGCCAGCGGAACAGGGGTAGCTGAAGCTTTCTTT. This translates into CASGTGVAEAFF.

The J gene is TRBJ2-7, the V gene TRBV5-8; D perhaps matches TRBD2 (6 bases). This CDR3 contains 12 residues. V dropped 4 bases and J dropped 7 bases, with 12 bases sitting between them. Germline V gene sequence: CDR1 SGHTS, CDR2 YDEGEE. As DNA, the CDR3 is TGTGCCAGCAGCCCCCGTCGGGGGGAGCAGTACTTC. Translating it yields CASSPRRGEQYF.

This chain uses TRBV6-2 or TRBV6-3 with TRBJ2-6, with D hard to call. There are 17 residues in the CDR3. V lost 0 bases and J 0 bases, leaving 9 bases between the germline ends. Germline CDR1 reads MNHEY; CDR2 reads SVGEGT. As DNA, the CDR3 is TGTGCCAGCAGTTACTCGTTCCGTAGCTCTGGGGCCAACGTCCTGACTTTC. This gives the protein CASSYSFRSSGANVLTF.

This chain connects TRBV29-1 to TRBJ1-2; 12 bases match TRBD1. The J segment lost 2 bases and the V segment lost 5 bases, leaving 3 bases of the junction unmatched. The CDR3 is 14 amino acids. Germline values: CDR1 SQVTM, CDR2 ANQGSEA. The CDR3: CSVYGTGGNYGYTF. DNA for the CDR3: TGCAGCGTTTACGGGACAGGGGGCAACTATGGCTACACCTTC.

The rearrangement uses TRBV6-5 and TRBJ1-4, with D possibly being TRBD1 (6 bases). This CDR3 region has 16 residues. V was shortened by 4 bases and J by 0 bases, with 12 bases between the two germline ends. Germline CDR1 and CDR2: MNHEY and SVGAGI. CDR3 region: CASSSRDTATNEKLFF. For the CDR3, the DNA is TGTGCCAGCAGTTCCCGGGACACGGCAACTAATGAAAAACTGTTTTTT.